Presented here are 9 T cell receptor beta chains from one specimen sequenced in a study of tumor-infiltrating lymphocytes in primary liver carcinoma. The template, about 540 ng total RNA, yielded TCR beta cDNA made with a constant-region primer. The TCR beta library was amplified through three nested multiplex PCR rounds in a modified ARM-PCR procedure. Forward primers for TRBV1-TRBV30 and a C-beta reverse primer served the first two PCR rounds, at roughly 10 cycles each. MiXCR, applied by TCRdb to the multiplex PCR reads, yields one record per CDR3 protein. The sample lists 50,000 to 65,000 distinct CDR3 sequences, 71% seen once, with around two fifths in the top ten. From around 20-30 mg of unsorted bulk tissue, DNA and RNA were co-extracted together. The specimen was liver tumor tissue from sampling region 4. The subset: tumor region T4, right-lateral pole. The receptors were gathered from a man in his forties with primary liver carcinoma and hepatitis B virus infection.

This clonotype was counted at least ten times. The chain couples TRBV11-2 to TRBJ2-5; D unclear. Germline V gene sequence: CDR1 SGHAT, CDR2 FQNNGV. This CDR3 region has 14 residues. V was cut by 2 bases and J by 5 bases, with 12 bases left in between. Here the CDR3 reads CASSLMLARETQYF. As DNA, the CDR3 is TGTGCCAGCAGCTTAATGCTCGCTAGGGAGACCCAGTACTTC.

The chain uses TRBV12-3 or TRBV12-4 and TRBJ2-1; 8 bases match TRBD2. The CDR3 sequence is 15 residues long. The V gene end was trimmed by 5 bases and the J gene end by 11 bases; junction bases not matched to a gene: 14. Here the CDR3 reads CASSLTGGLANKQFF. The CDR3 bases are TGTGCCAGCAGTCTTACGGGAGGGCTCGCAAATAAGCAGTTCTTC.

Comment on this clonotype: One end of the junction is discordant with germline, which a read error may explain. The chain recombines TRBV4-1 with TRBJ1-2; 7 bases are shared with TRBD1. The germline CDR1 and CDR2 sequences are MGHRA and YSYEKL. This CDR3 has 14 amino acids. The CDR3 sequence: CASSQFDPIGGYIF. CDR3 sequence (DNA): TGCGCCAGCAGCCAATTCGACCCTATAGGGGGCTACATCTTC.

On this clonotype itself: The junction does not match germline at one end; this may be a read error. V is TRBV4-3 and J is TRBJ1-2; TRBD1 matches 8 bases. The CDR3 covers 14 residues. The V gene's germline CDR1 is LGHNA and CDR2 YSLEER. CDR3 nucleotides: TGCGCCAACAGCTTCCAGGGGGCAGGCTATGGCTACGCCTTC. Amino acid sequence: CANSFQGAGYGYAF.

This clonotype occurred a few times. This is likely a read error, given that the CDR3 carries no conserved phenylalanine or tryptophan at its end. The chain recombines TRBV29-1 with TRBJ1-1; D unclear. This CDR3 is 10 amino acids long. Deletions cut 5 bases from V and 4 bases from J, with 5 bases between. CDR1 and CDR2 (germline): SQVTM, ANQGSEA. The CDR3 region is CSVLGTEAFS. DNA of the CDR3: TGCAGCGTTCTCGGCACTGAAGCTTTCTCT.

On this clonotype itself: A much larger clone lies one base from this, so it may be a read error. The chain recombines TRBV16 with TRBJ2-1; D is uncertain. Germline-derived CDR1 and CDR2 are KGHSY and FQNENV. This CDR3 region has 14 residues. CDR3 in DNA: TGTGCCAGCAGTCATTACGGACCTAACAATGAGCACTTCTTC. It is translated as CASSHYGPNNEHFF.

This clonotype was detected many times. CDR3 DNA sequence: TGTGCCAGCAGCGGAGGGCCGGGGGTCAATGAGCAGTTCTTC. This translates into CASSGGPGVNEQFF. The chain couples TRBV11-3 to TRBJ2-1; D is perhaps TRBD2 (6 bases). The V end lost 5 bases, the J end lost 6 bases, and 14 bases lay between the germline ends. Germline V gives CDR1 SGHNT, CDR2 YENEEA. The CDR3 is 14 residues long.

This clonotype is large by share. The DNA of the CDR3 is TGTGCCAGCAGGTTTGAGGGGGAGACCCAGTACTTC. The encoded protein is CASRFEGETQYF. This chain connects TRBV11-2 to TRBJ2-5; D may correspond to TRBD1 or TRBD2 (5 bases each). Germline lookup yields CDR1 SGHAT and CDR2 FQNNGV. The CDR3 has 12 residues. V lost 6 bases and J lost 5, with 10 bases in between.

This clonotype turned up a few times. Given a much more abundant clone one base away, this may be a read error. The genes are TRBV12-3 or TRBV12-4 and TRBJ2-7; D call uncertain. This CDR3 contains 11 residues. CDR3 sequence: CVSKSSYEQYF. The CDR3 DNA is TGTGTCAGCAAGAGCTCCTACGAGCAGTACTTC.